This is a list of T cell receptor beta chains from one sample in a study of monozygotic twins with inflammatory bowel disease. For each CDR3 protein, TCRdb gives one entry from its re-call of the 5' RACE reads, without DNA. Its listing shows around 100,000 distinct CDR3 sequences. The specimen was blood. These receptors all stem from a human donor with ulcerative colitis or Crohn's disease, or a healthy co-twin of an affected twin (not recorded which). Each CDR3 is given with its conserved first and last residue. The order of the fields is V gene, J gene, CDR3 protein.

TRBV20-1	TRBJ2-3	CSASLSGKQYF
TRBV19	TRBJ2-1	CASSPGYNEQFF
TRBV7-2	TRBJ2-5	CASSLVSSGGQETQYF
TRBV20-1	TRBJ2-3	CSATPGLMDTQYF
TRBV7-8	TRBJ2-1	CASSLRNRNNADEQFF
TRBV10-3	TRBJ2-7	CAISGGQRREWSYEQYF
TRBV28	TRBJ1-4	CASSGSWATNEKLFF
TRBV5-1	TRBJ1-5	CASSLEFLGHPSNQPQHF
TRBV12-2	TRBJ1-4	CASRLAEETGGGEKLFF
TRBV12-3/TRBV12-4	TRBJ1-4	CASSLFDGEKLFF
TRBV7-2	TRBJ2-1	CASSLVGAVDEQFF
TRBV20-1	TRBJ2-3	CSASMGGKNTQYF
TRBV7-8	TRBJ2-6	CASSLRGDRETSGANVLTF
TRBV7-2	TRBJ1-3	CASSPMQGSGNTIYF
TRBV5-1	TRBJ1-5	CASSLRGDGNQPQHF
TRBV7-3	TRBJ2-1	CASSSQSGSSYNEQFF
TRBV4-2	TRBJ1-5	CASSQDGAAQPQHF
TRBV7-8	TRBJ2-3	CASSYGGGGTDTQYF
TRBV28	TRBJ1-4	CASSPSVELFF
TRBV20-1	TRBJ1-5	CSATLLERGSYSNQPQHF
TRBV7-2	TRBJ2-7	CASVSGLSAYEQYF
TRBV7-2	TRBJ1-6	CASSFRTENSPLHF
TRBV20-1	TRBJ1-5	CSARMVSQGYQPQHF
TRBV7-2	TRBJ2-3	CASRPPGQGFRTQYF
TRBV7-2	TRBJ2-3	CASSTGTSPTDTQYF
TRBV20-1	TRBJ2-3	CSARDLRVMADTQYF
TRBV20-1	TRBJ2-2	CSASRVGGGLSGELFF
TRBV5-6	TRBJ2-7	CASSFRGANYVEQYF